This T cell receptor beta chain was profiled in a study of blood T cells in healthy people across ages. The CDR3 has 14 residues. The V end was cut by 6 bases, the J end by 3 bases, with 16 bases between. CDR1 is DFQATT, CDR2 SNEGSKA, per germline (reference sequence). A second PCR of roughly 7 to 11 cycles used a sample-barcoded 5' primer and a J-beta primer mix. One entry per CDR3 protein, called by TCRdb with MiXCR from the 5' RACE reads. The table records over 1.5 million distinct CDR3 sequences, around half of them present only once. The sequenced sample was blood. This TCR was recovered from a woman aged 40 to 50 in good health. The chain combines TRBV20-1 with TRBJ2-3; D unresolved. The CDR3 spells CSAADVPLTDTQYF. The CDR3 region has the DNA TGCAGTGCCGCGGACGTCCCCCTGACAGATACGCAGTATTTT.